What follows describes a single T cell receptor beta chain. The data belong to a study of blood T cell repertoires in COVID-19. Looking at the study overall: The origin of the acute and convalescent COVID-19 samples was the United States, Italy and Spain.

In assigning cohorts, the study relied on participant-reported clinical history. Profiling relied on immunoSEQ multiplex PCR, and the TCRdb table lists in-frame clones only, not all of them. Here the sample spans approximately 220,000 clones, 90% being singletons. The source of this sequence is a man aged 30 to 39 who had been exposed to COVID-19. Input material: PBMCs or T cells enriched from blood (not recorded which).

In DNA form, the CDR3 reads TGCAGCGTCGCAGGGGGCGCGAATGAAGCTTTCTTT. This gives the protein CSVAGGANEAFF. The chain couples TRBV29-1 to TRBJ1-1; 8 nucleotides agree with TRBD1. Germline CDR1 is SQVTM and CDR2 is ANQGSEA. This CDR3 contains 12 residues. Trimming cost V 6 bases and J 7 bases; bases outside gene matches: 7.